The 19 T cell receptor beta chains in this list originate from one sample, sequenced in a study of shared clonotypes between healthy human individuals. CD45RO-negative CD8 cells positively selected for CCR7 made up the naive population, which excluded terminally differentiated effector memory CD45RA+ cells. Method: immunoSEQ multiplex PCR; TCRdb's copy keeps in-frame clones and lacks some. This table holds more than 2 million clones, 90% to 95% found once. Sequencing was performed on naive CD8+ T cells from PBMCs. These receptors were collected from a man aged 18 to 29 in good health. Some clones in this sample may be carry-over from other donors' samples.

This clone was picked up a small number of times. The sample contains more than one DNA sequence encoding this CDR3. The CDR3 coding sequence is TGTGCCAGCGGACAGGGAGGGACTGAAGCTTTCTTT. It encodes CASGQGGTEAFF. The chain carries TRBV9 and TRBJ1-1, with 8 bases identical to TRBD1. V shed 7 bases and J 5 bases; nucleotides not matched to a gene: 4. Germline V CDR1 and CDR2: SGDLS, YYNGEE. This CDR3 is 12 amino acids long.

About this clone itself: Possible read error: a much larger clone is one base away. Other nucleotide sequences from this sample produce the same CDR3. The chain combines TRBV7-9 with TRBJ2-2; D uncertain. Trimming took 5 bases from V and 2 from J, leaving 3 bases between them. This CDR3 has 12 residues. Per germline, CDR1 SEHNR and CDR2 FQNEAQ (reference sequence). CDR3 amino acids: CASSPNTGELFF. The DNA for the CDR3 is TGTGCCAGCAGCCCAAACACCGGGGAGCTGTTTTTT.

Turning to this clone: Other DNA sequences in the sample encode the same CDR3. J is TRBJ2-7 and V is TRBV9, with D tentatively TRBD2 (6 bases). Germline CDR1 reads SGDLS; CDR2 reads YYNGEE. CDR3 length: 13 amino acids. V was pared by 4 bases and J by 1 base, with 9 bases between. In nucleotides, the CDR3 is TGTGCCAGCAGCCCGGGACTTTCCTACGAGCAGTACTTC. Its translation: CASSPGLSYEQYF.

With regard to this clone: Other nucleotide sequences from this sample produce the same CDR3. This chain uses TRBV30 with TRBJ1-1; no firm D call. The CDR3 length is 14 residues. Between the trimmed V and J ends, which lost 0 bases and 1 base, there was a span of 9 bases. The germline gives CDR1 GTSNPN, CDR2 SVGIG (reference sequence). CDR3 DNA sequence: TGTGCCTGGAGTGTAGGTGCGGGGAACACTGAAGCTTTCTTT. Protein: CAWSVGAGNTEAFF.

The CDR3 coding sequence is TGTGCCAGCAGTTCTACCCTGGGGGTAGCCGGGTACAATGAGCAGTTCTTC. Residues: CASSSTLGVAGYNEQFF. V gene TRBV28 combines with J gene TRBJ2-1; perhaps D is TRBD1 or TRBD2 (5 bases each). Trimming removed 4 bases from V and 4 bases from J, with 20 bases in between. Per germline, CDR1 MDHEN and CDR2 SYDVKM. The CDR3 extends over 17 amino acids.

The chain recombines TRBV6-1 with TRBJ2-7; no reliable D call. V gave up 1 base and J gave up 2 bases, with 6 bases separating them. CDR1 and CDR2 from the germline V gene are MNHNS and SASEGT. The CDR3 totals 13 residues. In DNA form, the CDR3 reads TGTGCCAGCAGTGAAGTCACGGCCTACGAGCAGTACTTC. It codes for CASSEVTAYEQYF.

The V and J genes are TRBV7-8 and TRBJ2-7; D remains ambiguous. This CDR3 spans 17 amino acids. Germline loops: CDR1 SGHVS, CDR2 FQNEAQ. Trimming took 0 bases from V and 0 from J, leaving 15 bases between them. Here the CDR3 reads CASSLALNGRNSYEQYF. For the CDR3, the DNA is TGTGCCAGCAGCTTAGCGCTAAACGGCCGTAACTCCTACGAGCAGTACTTC.

This chain connects TRBV6-6 to TRBJ1-2; D remains ambiguous. The CDR3 covers 13 residues. Germline values: CDR1 MNHNY, CDR2 SVGAGI (reference sequence). The germline V and J ends were trimmed by 8 bases and 1 base, with 11 bases remaining between them. Written as DNA, the CDR3 is TGTGCCAGCGTGCCGGGCGTTAACTATGGCTACACCTTC. Translated: CASVPGVNYGYTF.

The J gene is TRBJ1-1, the V gene TRBV9; 9 bases map to TRBD1. The CDR3 runs to 16 residues. V gave up 0 bases and J gave up 4 bases; unmatched junction bases: 7. CDR1 SGDLS and CDR2 YYNGEE come from the germline V gene. Written as DNA, the CDR3 is TGTGCCAGCAGCGTAGTCTCGGGGACAGGGTTCACTGAAGCTTTCTTT. Translating gives CASSVVSGTGFTEAFF.

The V and J genes are TRBV9 and TRBJ2-2, with 11 bases fitting TRBD1. Germline V lookup: CDR1 SGDLS, CDR2 YYNGEE. This CDR3 is 16 amino acids long. The V gene end was trimmed by 2 bases and the J gene end by 5 bases; junction bases not matched to a gene: 5. CDR3 DNA sequence: TGTGCCAGCAGCGTTCAAGGGACAGGGGGTACCGGGGAGCTGTTTTTT. Amino acid sequence: CASSVQGTGGTGELFF.

The CDR3 sequence is CATSRDTSNQPQHF. The CDR3, as DNA: TGTGCCACCAGCAGAGATACTAGCAATCAGCCCCAGCATTTT. The chain joins TRBV15 to TRBJ1-5; D is uncertain. This CDR3 has 14 amino acids. V lost 0 bases and J lost 0, with 3 bases in between. Germline-derived CDR1 and CDR2 are LNHNV and YYDKDF (reference sequence). The full variable domain, with the rest looked up from reference TRBV15 and TRBJ1-5, is DAMVIQNPRYQVTQFGKPVTLSCSQTLNHNVMYWYQQKSSQAPKLLFHYYDKDFNNEADTPDNFQSRRPNTSFCFLDIRSPGLGDTAMYLCATSRDTSNQPQHFGDGTRLSIL.

The V gene is TRBV6-6, the J gene TRBJ2-1; tentative D call: TRBD2 (6 bases). The V gene's germline CDR1 is MNHNY and CDR2 SVGAGI (reference sequence). This CDR3 has 13 residues. Trimming removed 1 base from V and 8 bases from J, with 9 bases in between. The CDR3 DNA sequence: TGTGCCAGCAGTTACTTACTAGCCGATGAGCAGTTCTTC. This translates into CASSYLLADEQFF.

V is TRBV7-8 and J is TRBJ2-1, with 8 bases aligning to TRBD2. V was pared by 4 bases and J by 9 bases, with 11 bases of the junction left unmatched. The CDR3 covers 15 residues. Germline V gene sequence: CDR1 SGHVS, CDR2 FQNEAQ. This CDR3 reads CASSSIGSAGGEQFF. The CDR3 bases are TGTGCCAGCAGCTCGATCGGATCGGCGGGAGGTGAGCAGTTCTTC.

The chain joins TRBV27 to TRBJ2-7; TRBD1 might be the D (6 bases). The V end was cut by 3 bases, the J end by 2 bases, with 17 bases between. CDR1 MNHEY and CDR2 SMNVEV come from the germline V gene (reference sequence). The CDR3 spans 16 residues. CDR3 sequence: CASSFSRGRLAYEQYF. For the CDR3, the DNA is TGTGCCAGCAGTTTCTCCAGGGGCAGACTTGCCTACGAGCAGTACTTC.

V and J are TRBV11-2 and TRBJ2-2; 10 bases align to TRBD1. The CDR3 is 17 amino acids. Germline CDR1 reads SGHAT; CDR2 reads FQNNGV. After removal of 4 bases from V and 5 bases from J, the junction contained 10 bases not matched to a gene. CDR3 nucleotides: TGTGCCAGCAGCTCCTTTAGACAGGGGGCCGGGACCGGGGAGCTGTTTTTT. It translates to CASSSFRQGAGTGELFF.

This sequence joins TRBV9 and TRBJ2-7; TRBD1 matches 10 bases. With 0 bases clipped from V and 5 bases from J, the junction kept 8 bases outside the gene matches. The CDR3 is 16 residues long. The germline V gene encodes CDR1 SGDLS and CDR2 YYNGEE. The CDR3 loop reads CASSVAEDRGSDEQYF. The CDR3 region has the DNA TGTGCCAGCAGCGTAGCTGAGGACAGGGGGAGCGACGAGCAGTACTTC.

This chain connects TRBV7-6 to TRBJ2-1, with D possibly TRBD2 on 6 matching bases. The CDR3 sequence is 16 residues long. CDR1 is SGHVS and CDR2 is FNYEAQ in the germline V gene. V was clipped by 5 bases and J by 8 bases, with 22 bases between them. In DNA, the CDR3 is TGTGCCAGCAGCCGCAATTATCGGGAGATAGGTGATGAGCAGTTCTTC. This gives the protein CASSRNYREIGDEQFF.

The chain recombines TRBV27 with TRBJ2-1; 11 bases are a match to TRBD1. In germline, CDR1 is MNHEY, CDR2 SMNVEV (reference sequence). V lost 7 bases and J lost 5; bases outside the gene matches: 4. CDR3 length: 14 residues. The CDR3 nucleotides read TGTGCCAGCACCCGGACAGGGGGCGACAATGAGCAGTTCTTC. As protein: CASTRTGGDNEQFF.

The V and J genes are TRBV7-9 and TRBJ2-7; 7 bases are a match to TRBD2. The germline V gene has CDR1 SEHNR and CDR2 FQNEAQ (reference sequence). The trim removed 4 bases at V and 2 bases at J, leaving 8 bases unmatched. The CDR3 contains 15 residues. The CDR3 region has the DNA TGTGCCAGCAGCTCCCGGGGGAGGGCCCCCTACGAGCAGTACTTC. This sequence encodes CASSSRGRAPYEQYF.